One sample yielded the 15 T cell receptor beta chains listed below, sequenced in a study of cytotoxic CD8 clonotypes in ibrutinib-treated CLL. This table comes from immunoSEQ multiplex PCR, and its TCRdb copy is limited to in-frame clones, with some not included. The sample lists about 310,000 clones, almost 80% occurring once. Sequences were derived from PBMCs, sampled before ibrutinib treatment. All receptors come from a human donor with chronic lymphocytic leukemia.

The chain joins TRBV7-2 to TRBJ2-5; tentative D call: TRBD1 (5 bases). CDR1 is SGHTA, CDR2 FQGNSA, per germline. The CDR3 runs to 17 residues. Trimming removed 3 bases at V and 2 bases at J, with 19 bases between. DNA for the CDR3: TGTGCCAGCAGCTTGCAGTCAGGGATTTGGGTACAAGAGACCCAGTACTTC. This encodes CASSLQSGIWVQETQYF.

The chain combines TRBV19 with TRBJ2-7; possibly TRBD1 for D (6 bases). Per the germline V gene, CDR1 is LNHDA and CDR2 is SQIVND (reference sequence). V was clipped by 10 bases and J by 0 bases, with 13 bases between them. The CDR3 has 13 residues. CDR3 nucleotides: TGTGCCACTATGGACAGCCCCTCCTACGAGCAGTACTTC. Its translation is CATMDSPSYEQYF.

In this sample, this clone turned up a few times. The rearrangement links TRBV4-1 to TRBJ2-3; 9 positions match TRBD2. The length of the CDR3 is 18 residues. V dropped 6 bases and J dropped 2; count of bases not matched to a gene: 15. CDR1 is MGHRA and CDR2 is YSYEKL in the germline V gene. The CDR3 here is CASRRTSARSGDTDTQYF. DNA for the CDR3: TGCGCCAGCAGACGGACTAGCGCCAGATCAGGTGACACAGATACGCAGTATTTT.

This sequence joins TRBV29-1 and TRBJ2-1; TRBD2 agrees at 8 bases. CDR3 length: 11 residues. Germline V CDR1 and CDR2: SQVTM, ANQGSEA. V dropped 6 bases and J dropped 13; count of bases not matched to a gene: 8. CDR3 sequence: CSVLAGGGQFF. CDR3 nucleotides: TGCAGCGTCCTGGCGGGAGGAGGTCAGTTCTTC.

This sequence joins TRBV25-1 and TRBJ2-4; D possibly corresponds to TRBD1 (5 bases). V lost 2 bases to trimming and J lost 2 bases, with 16 bases between them. The CDR3 totals 17 residues. Germline V lookup: CDR1 MGHDK, CDR2 SYGVNS. CDR3 residues: CASSEPGQQGTKNIQYF. The CDR3 region has the DNA TGTGCCAGCAGTGAACCCGGGCAGCAGGGAACCAAAAACATTCAGTACTTC.

The chain carries TRBV5-1 and TRBJ2-7, with 10 bases aligning to TRBD2. The germline V gene encodes CDR1 SGHRS and CDR2 YFSETQ. Germline trimming cut 1 base from V and 6 bases from J; bases unmatched to any gene: 10. The CDR3 extends over 16 amino acids. CDR3 protein: CASSLISGLAIGEQYF. Written as DNA, the CDR3 is TGCGCCAGCAGCTTGATATCGGGACTAGCGATAGGCGAGCAGTACTTC.

This sequence joins TRBV11-2 and TRBJ2-3; D ambiguous. The CDR3 is 11 residues long. The germline CDR1 and CDR2 sequences are SGHAT and FQNNGV. Between the trimmed V and J ends, which lost 3 bases and 7 bases, there was a span of 5 bases. The CDR3 is CASSLMNTQYF. As DNA, the CDR3 is TGTGCCAGCAGCTTGATGAATACGCAGTATTTT.

J is TRBJ2-1 and V is TRBV5-1; 7 nucleotides line up with TRBD1. CDR1 and CDR2 (germline): SGHRS, YFSETQ. The ends lost 4 bases at V and 5 bases at J; junction bases unmatched: 3. The CDR3 is 13 residues long. The CDR3 reads CASSEGTDNEQFF. DNA for the CDR3: TGCGCCAGCAGCGAGGGGACAGACAATGAGCAGTTCTTC. The variable domain in full, completed from reference TRBV5-1 and TRBJ2-1, reads KAGVTQTPRYLIKTRGQQVTLSCSPISGHRSVSWYQQTPGQGLQFLFEYFSETQRNKGNFPGRFSGRQFSNSRSEMNVSTLELGDSALYLCASSEGTDNEQFFGPGTRLTVL.

The chain joins TRBV5-8 to TRBJ1-5, with D uncertain. V lost 0 bases and J 12 bases, leaving 10 bases between the germline ends. Germline assignment: CDR1 SGHTS and CDR2 YDEGEE. The CDR3 is made up of 12 amino acids. The CDR3 here is CASSLAKRNQHF. CDR3 bases: TGTGCCAGCAGCTTGGCCAAAAGGAACCAGCATTTT.

This clone was observed a single time. The CDR3 DNA follows: TGTGCCAGCGATCCAACGCCAGGGGTGAGCTATGGCTACACCTTC. It encodes CASDPTPGVSYGYTF. This chain links TRBV6-1 with TRBJ1-2, with D possibly matching TRBD1 (6 bases). The CDR3 consists of 15 residues. V lost 8 bases, J lost 4 bases, and 20 bases lay in between. Germline V gene sequence: CDR1 MNHNS, CDR2 SASEGT.

The DNA of the CDR3 is TGTGCCAGCAGTGTTTCTACAGACTACTATGGCTACACCTTC. Translation: CASSVSTDYYGYTF. This chain joins TRBV2 and TRBJ1-2, with D hard to call. From germline, CDR1 is SNHLY and CDR2 FYNNEI. V was pared by 4 bases and J by 3 bases, with 12 bases between. This CDR3 spans 14 amino acids.

This sequence joins TRBV4-3 and TRBJ2-2, with D perhaps matching TRBD1 (6 bases). The CDR3 covers 16 residues. V dropped 4 bases and J dropped 6 bases, with 18 bases sitting between them. Germline V CDR1 and CDR2: LGHNA, YSLEER. The CDR3 here is CASSPRTDSWAGELFF. CDR3 sequence (DNA): TGCGCCAGCAGCCCGAGGACAGATTCATGGGCCGGGGAGCTGTTTTTT.

The chain uses TRBV4-3 and TRBJ2-3; 10 positions agree with TRBD2. The V and J ends lost 0 bases and 2 bases, in that order; junction bases with no gene match: 5. CDR1 and CDR2 (germline): LGHNA, YSLEER. The length of the CDR3 is 17 residues. CDR3 nucleotides: TGCGCCAGCAGCCAAGAAGCTAGCGGGAGCTACACAGATACGCAGTATTTT. Translation: CASSQEASGSYTDTQYF.

The chain is built from TRBV15 and TRBJ1-1; D remains unclear. The V and J ends lost 0 bases and 2 bases respectively, with 16 bases between them. Germline V CDR1 and CDR2: LNHNV, YYDKDF (reference sequence). The CDR3 spans 17 residues. The CDR3 region has the DNA TGTGCCACCAGCAGAGATCTTAGACACAATTTAAACACTGAAGCTTTCTTT. This codes for CATSRDLRHNLNTEAFF.

The chain has TRBV4-2 and TRBJ2-7; D is unresolved. Looked up from germline, CDR1 is LGHNA and CDR2 is YNFKEQ. The CDR3 extends over 14 amino acids. Between the trimmed V and J ends, which lost 0 bases and 2 bases, there was a span of 8 bases. The CDR3 region is CASSQDGSPYEQYF. The CDR3 DNA sequence: TGTGCCAGCAGCCAAGACGGCTCCCCCTACGAGCAGTACTTC.